The 5 T cell receptor beta chains below were found in one sample sequenced in a study of metastatic and nonmetastatic thyroid tumors. TCRdb re-analyzed the PCR reads using MiXCR. The repertoire holds 15,000 to 20,000 clones, with 25% to 30% as singletons. The entire patient cohort was treatment-naive prior to thyroid surgery. The sequenced sample consisted of tumor tissue. These receptors all come from a male donor with papillary thyroid cancer or a benign thyroid nodule (not recorded which). Some clones in this sample may be carry-over from other donors' samples.

This clone was seen at least ten times. The V gene is TRBV6-1, the J gene TRBJ1-4, with a possible D match to TRBD1 (5 bases). The length of the CDR3 is 15 residues. Looked up from germline, CDR1 is MNHNS and CDR2 is SASEGT. The ends were cut back, 3 bases at V and 4 bases at J, with 12 bases in the middle. The CDR3: CASSEGRGGNEKLFF. The CDR3 DNA follows: TGTGCCAGCAGTGAGGGACGTGGGGGTAATGAAAAACTGTTTTTT.

The chain links TRBV27 to TRBJ2-2, with 11 bases fitting TRBD2. The V gene end was trimmed by 6 bases and the J gene end by 0 bases; junction bases not matched to a gene: 3. Germline CDR1 reads MNHEY; CDR2 reads SMNVEV (reference sequence). CDR3 length: 16 amino acids. The CDR3 reads CASRTGLAANTGELFF. DNA of the CDR3: TGTGCCAGCAGGACGGGACTAGCGGCGAACACCGGGGAGCTGTTTTTT.

This chain joins TRBV19 and TRBJ2-7, with D possibly TRBD2 on 5 matching bases. The V end lost 6 bases, the J end lost 9 bases, and 18 bases lay between the germline ends. Per germline, CDR1 LNHDA and CDR2 SQIVND (reference sequence). The CDR3 is 13 residues long. CDR3 coding DNA: TGTGCCAGTAGAGGTGAGGGAAGTGTCACGCAGTACTTC. Protein: CASRGEGSVTQYF.

The chain links TRBV14 to TRBJ2-7; D possibly uses TRBD1 or TRBD2 (5 bases each). CDR3 length equals 14 residues. Germline V gene data show CDR1 as SGHDN and CDR2 as FVKESK. Trimming took off 1 base at V and 2 bases at J, with 9 bases between the two ends. The CDR3 here is CASSQGGSTYEQYF. The CDR3 coding sequence is TGTGCCAGCAGCCAAGGGGGGTCCACCTACGAGCAGTACTTC.

At least ten counts were recorded for this clone. V gene TRBV18 combines with J gene TRBJ2-7, with 8 positions matching TRBD1. Per the germline V gene, CDR1 is KGHSH and CDR2 is LQKENI. This CDR3 is built from 15 residues. V shed 3 bases, J shed 5 bases, and the junction held 9 bases outside the gene matches. Here the CDR3 DNA reads TGTGCCAGCTCACCGCGCCCGGACAGGGACCACGAGCAGTACTTC. Residues: CASSPRPDRDHEQYF.